Sequencing of this TCR beta chain was carried out in a study of blood T cell repertoires in COVID-19. Background on the study: COVID-19 samples from acute and convalescent phases originated in the United States, Italy and Spain. PBMCs, B-cell-depleted T cells, or T cells provided the cDNA or gDNA that made up the material.

Under the authors' procedure: The assay estimated nucleated cells by amplifying reference gene primers. Only in-frame clones appear in the TCRdb table, and some are missing; sequencing was by immunoSEQ multiplex PCR. V and J calls and clone size follow that table, whereas D and trimming were derived from the DNA. The sample lists some 20,000 clones; 86% were seen once. CDR3 length: 14 amino acids. Germline V gene data show CDR1 as KGHSH and CDR2 as LQKENI. The V end was cut by 2 bases, the J end by 3 bases, with 10 bases between. Sequenced input: peripheral blood. This receptor was taken from a human donor in a cohort sampled during active COVID-19. The chain uses TRBV18 and TRBJ2-5; D gene ambiguous. This CDR3 reads CASSPGSRKETQYF. CDR3 DNA: TGTGCCAGCTCACCAGGGTCTAGAAAAGAGACCCAGTACTTC. Full variable domain (rest looked up from reference TRBV18 and TRBJ2-5): NAGVMQNPRHLVRRRGQEARLRCSPMKGHSHVYWYRQLPEEGLKFMVYLQKENIIDESGMPKERFSAEFPKEGPSILRIQQVVRGDSAAYFCASSPGSRKETQYFGPGTRLLVL.